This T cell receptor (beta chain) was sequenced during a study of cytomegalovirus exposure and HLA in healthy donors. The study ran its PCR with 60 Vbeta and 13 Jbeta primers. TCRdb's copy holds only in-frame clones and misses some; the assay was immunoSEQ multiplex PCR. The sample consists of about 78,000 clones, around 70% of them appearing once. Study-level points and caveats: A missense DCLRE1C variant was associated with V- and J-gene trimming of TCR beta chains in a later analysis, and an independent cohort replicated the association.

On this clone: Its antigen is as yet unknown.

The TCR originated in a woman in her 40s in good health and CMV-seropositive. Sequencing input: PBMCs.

The CDR3 protein is CASSFRGDGYTF. CDR3 sequence (DNA): TGTGCCAGCAGCTTCCGGGGGGATGGCTACACCTTC. This rearrangement joins TRBV7-8 to TRBJ1-2; TRBD1 is a possible D gene (5 bases). The V end was cut by 3 bases, the J end by 6 bases, with 8 bases between. The germline gives CDR1 SGHVS, CDR2 FQNEAQ. This CDR3 is 12 amino acids long.